The rows below give T cell receptor beta chains drawn from one sample of a study of T cell repertoires in cytomegalovirus infection. From the reads, TCRdb called clonotypes with MiXCR, one entry per CDR3 protein. The sample lists 310,000 or so distinct CDR3 sequences, 9.6% occurring once. The sample consisted of PBMCs. The receptors here all came from a human donor in good health (CMV status not recorded). Some clones in this sample may be carry-over from other donors' samples. The CDR3 runs from the conserved cysteine through the conserved F or W. Each record gives: J gene, clone size, CDR3 length, V gene, D gene, CDR3 DNA, CDR3 protein. The D gene is left open where the match is weak. Rows give clone size only sometimes, using once, few, many, or a class for an expanded clone.

J: TRBJ1-4; size: many; length: 15; V: TRBV6-2/TRBV6-3; D: .; DNA: TGTGCCAGCCCCACCCCGTGGGCAACTAATGAAAAACTGTTTTTT; CDR3: CASPTPWATNEKLFF
J: TRBJ1-1; size: .; length: 14; V: TRBV5-1; D: .; DNA: TGCGCCAGCAGCTTGAACAGGGCGAACACTGAAGCTTTCTTT; CDR3: CASSLNRANTEAFF
J: TRBJ2-2; size: many; length: 13; V: TRBV7-2; D: .; DNA: TGTGGGTTAAGTCGAACGATCACCGGGGAGCTGTTTTTT; CDR3: CGLSRTITGELFF
J: TRBJ1-4; size: .; length: 17; V: TRBV25-1; D: .; DNA: TGTGCCAGCAGTCCCACAAACGCCGACGTCATAAACGAAAAACTGTTTTTT; CDR3: CASSPTNADVINEKLFF
J: TRBJ1-2; size: .; length: 15; V: TRBV9; D: TRBD1; DNA: TGTGCCAGCAGCGTAGATTGGACAGGATACTATGGCTACACCTTC; CDR3: CASSVDWTGYYGYTF
J: TRBJ2-5; size: many; length: 15; V: TRBV7-8; D: TRBD2; DNA: TGTGCCAGCAGCGGACGGACTAGCGGGGGCGGGACCCAGTACTTC; CDR3: CASSGRTSGGGTQYF
J: TRBJ1-2; size: many; length: 16; V: TRBV7-2; D: .; DNA: TGTGCCAGCAGCGCAAATAGCCCCCGAACAGGAATGGGCTACACCTTC; CDR3: CASSANSPRTGMGYTF
J: TRBJ2-1; size: many; length: 15; V: TRBV7-2; D: .; DNA: TGTGCCAGCAGCCCGCAAGTTGATACCTACAATGAGCAGTTCTTC; CDR3: CASSPQVDTYNEQFF
J: TRBJ2-1; size: .; length: 12; V: TRBV10-3; D: .; DNA: TGTGCCATCAGTGGAAGGCCAAATGAGCAGTTCTTC; CDR3: CAISGRPNEQFF
J: TRBJ1-1; size: many; length: 15; V: TRBV4-1; D: .; DNA: TGCGCCAGCAGCCAAGGAACCCAGACGAACACTGAAGCTTTCTTT; CDR3: CASSQGTQTNTEAFF
J: TRBJ2-3; size: many; length: 16; V: TRBV12-3/TRBV12-4; D: .; DNA: TGTGCCAGCAGTTCCACAGGGAGGACTAGCACAGATACGCAGTATTTT; CDR3: CASSSTGRTSTDTQYF
J: TRBJ2-5; size: .; length: 17; V: TRBV6-2/TRBV6-3; D: .; DNA: TGTGCCAGCAGTTACGGAGCGACGGGGGCCCACCAAGAGACCCAGTACTTC; CDR3: CASSYGATGAHQETQYF
J: TRBJ1-5; size: .; length: 14; V: TRBV2; D: TRBD1; DNA: TGTGCCAGCGACAGGGGCGGGAGCAATCAGCCCCAGCATTTT; CDR3: CASDRGGSNQPQHF
J: TRBJ2-5; size: many; length: 13; V: TRBV10-3; D: .; DNA: TGTGCCATCAGACAGGGAAGGGTAGAGACCCAGTACTTC; CDR3: CAIRQGRVETQYF
J: TRBJ2-7; size: .; length: 14; V: TRBV12-3/TRBV12-4; D: .; DNA: TGTGCCAGCACCTCATGGGGGGCCAACTACGAGCAGTACTTC; CDR3: CASTSWGANYEQYF
J: TRBJ1-1; size: many; length: 12; V: TRBV5-5; D: .; DNA: TGTGCCAGCAGCCTAATGACAGCTGAAGCTTTCTTT; CDR3: CASSLMTAEAFF
J: TRBJ1-2; size: few; length: 13; V: TRBV12-5; D: .; DNA: TGTGCTAGTGCCCCGGACGGAGCCTATGGCTACACCTTC; CDR3: CASAPDGAYGYTF
J: TRBJ2-3; size: .; length: 15; V: TRBV7-9; D: .; DNA: TGTGCCAGCAGCTTAGACGGGGGGCACCCAGATACGCAGTATTTT; CDR3: CASSLDGGHPDTQYF
J: TRBJ1-1; size: many; length: 13; V: TRBV18; D: .; DNA: TGTGCCAGCTCATCCACAGGGTGGACTGAAGCTTTCTTT; CDR3: CASSSTGWTEAFF
J: TRBJ2-4; size: many; length: 15; V: TRBV7-9; D: TRBD1; DNA: TGTGCCAGCAGCCCGCTACCGGGACAGGTGGACATTCAGTACTTC; CDR3: CASSPLPGQVDIQYF
J: TRBJ1-2; size: few; length: 15; V: TRBV25-1; D: TRBD1; DNA: TGTGCCAGCAGTGAGACCCTCGGGACAGCCTATGGCTACACCTTC; CDR3: CASSETLGTAYGYTF
J: TRBJ2-5; size: many; length: 14; V: TRBV20-1; D: .; DNA: TGCAGTGCTAGGGGAATGGGGGGCCTAGAGACCCAGTACTTC; CDR3: CSARGMGGLETQYF
J: TRBJ1-5; size: many; length: 19; V: TRBV28; D: TRBD1; DNA: TGTGCCAGCAGTCGCTTTGCCGGCCTATCGACAGGGTTCAATCAGCCCCAGCATTTT; CDR3: CASSRFAGLSTGFNQPQHF
J: TRBJ2-3; size: many; length: 14; V: TRBV20-1; D: TRBD2; DNA: TGCAGTGCTAGACTGGGGGGGGGCACAGATACGCAGTATTTT; CDR3: CSARLGGGTDTQYF
J: TRBJ2-2; size: many; length: 17; V: TRBV29-1; D: .; DNA: TGCAGCGTTGAAAGTAGAGGGTCCTTAGCGAACACCGGGGAGCTGTTTTTT; CDR3: CSVESRGSLANTGELFF
J: TRBJ1-6; size: many; length: 17; V: TRBV20-1; D: .; DNA: TGCAGTGCTAGAGGTCTAGGGTCAAGCTCCTATAATTCACCCCTCCACTTT; CDR3: CSARGLGSSSYNSPLHF
J: TRBJ1-1; size: few; length: 13; V: TRBV29-1; D: TRBD1; DNA: TGCAGCGTTGAAGGGCAGGGGGCGATCGAAGCTTTCTTT; CDR3: CSVEGQGAIEAFF
J: TRBJ2-1; size: many; length: 16; V: TRBV6-2/TRBV6-3; D: TRBD2; DNA: TGTGCCAGCACAGGACTAGCGCTCCCCGGCCCCAATGAGCAGTTCTTC; CDR3: CASTGLALPGPNEQFF
J: TRBJ2-1; size: .; length: 12; V: TRBV3-1; D: .; DNA: TGTGCCAGCAGCCAAGTCAAAAATGAGCAGTTCTTC; CDR3: CASSQVKNEQFF
J: TRBJ1-5; size: few; length: 12; V: TRBV28; D: .; DNA: TGTGCCAGCAGCCAGCTATATCAGCCCCAGCATTTT; CDR3: CASSQLYQPQHF
J: TRBJ2-3; size: many; length: 16; V: TRBV7-3; D: .; DNA: TGTGCCAGCAGCACAGGGGCGCGGGGTACCACAGATACGCAGTATTTT; CDR3: CASSTGARGTTDTQYF
J: TRBJ1-1; size: many; length: 14; V: TRBV5-1; D: TRBD1; DNA: TGCGCCAGCACCACGGACAGGCGGGGGGGTGAAGCTTTCTTT; CDR3: CASTTDRRGGEAFF
J: TRBJ2-5; size: .; length: 13; V: TRBV29-1; D: .; DNA: TGCAGCGTTGCTCGGACAGCGAAAGAGACCCAGTACTTC; CDR3: CSVARTAKETQYF
J: TRBJ2-4; size: many; length: 9; V: TRBV6-2/TRBV6-3; D: .; DNA: TGTGCCAGTGGGTACATTCAGTACTTC; CDR3: CASGYIQYF
J: TRBJ2-1; size: many; length: 12; V: TRBV5-1; D: .; DNA: TGCGCCAGCAGCGACTCGGGCAATGAGCAGTTCTTC; CDR3: CASSDSGNEQFF
J: TRBJ2-3; size: few; length: 13; V: TRBV20-1; D: .; DNA: TGCAGTGCTGGACCCTGGGACACTAATACGCAGTATTTT; CDR3: CSAGPWDTNTQYF
J: TRBJ2-7; size: many; length: 13; V: TRBV19; D: TRBD2; DNA: TGTGCCAGTGAGGGGAGGGGCGGCTACGAGCAGTACTTC; CDR3: CASEGRGGYEQYF
J: TRBJ2-1; size: many; length: 15; V: TRBV6-2/TRBV6-3; D: TRBD1; DNA: TGTGCCAGCAGACAAGACAGGGCCCCCAACAATGAGCAGTTCTTC; CDR3: CASRQDRAPNNEQFF
J: TRBJ1-2; size: .; length: 15; V: TRBV14; D: TRBD1; DNA: TGTGCCAGCAGCGACTCGACAGGGTTAAACGATGGCTACACCTTC; CDR3: CASSDSTGLNDGYTF
J: TRBJ2-2; size: .; length: 17; V: TRBV19; D: .; DNA: TGTGCCAGTAAGGGCCCTGGATGGGGGAGGAACACCGGGGAGCTGTTTTTT; CDR3: CASKGPGWGRNTGELFF
J: TRBJ2-5; size: .; length: 15; V: TRBV28; D: TRBD2; DNA: TGTGCCAGCAGTTTATTGGGGGGGAAAGTGGAGACCCAGTACTTC; CDR3: CASSLLGGKVETQYF
J: TRBJ1-5; size: .; length: 14; V: TRBV6-5; D: .; DNA: TGTGCCAGCAAGGCTGGTTATAGCAATCAGCCCCAGCATTTT; CDR3: CASKAGYSNQPQHF
J: TRBJ1-2; size: many; length: 15; V: TRBV7-2; D: TRBD1; DNA: TGTGCCAGCAGCCTTCAGACAGGGAGGGCTCATGGCTACACCTTC; CDR3: CASSLQTGRAHGYTF
J: TRBJ2-7; size: .; length: 12; V: TRBV29-1; D: .; DNA: TGCAGCGTTGATCTAGGGAGCTACGAGCAGTACTTC; CDR3: CSVDLGSYEQYF
J: TRBJ1-1; size: many; length: 13; V: TRBV7-2; D: .; DNA: TGTGCCAGCAGCTTAAGGGAGGCCACTGAAGCTTTCTTT; CDR3: CASSLREATEAFF
J: TRBJ1-2; size: many; length: 16; V: TRBV6-5; D: TRBD1; DNA: TGTGCCAGCAGTTACCGGGACAGGATCACTTTCTATGGCTACACCTTC; CDR3: CASSYRDRITFYGYTF
J: TRBJ1-5; size: many; length: 16; V: TRBV11-2; D: .; DNA: TGTGCCAGCAGCCCCATCGGGGGGCAGGGCAATCAGCCCCAGCATTTT; CDR3: CASSPIGGQGNQPQHF
J: TRBJ1-2; size: many; length: 16; V: TRBV6-1; D: .; DNA: TGTGCCAGCAGTGAATCAAACCAGATTACTAACTATGGCTACACCTTC; CDR3: CASSESNQITNYGYTF
J: TRBJ1-1; size: many; length: 14; V: TRBV7-2; D: .; DNA: TGTGCCAGCAGCTTAGGGGGGTACAACACTGAAGCTTTCTTT; CDR3: CASSLGGYNTEAFF
J: TRBJ1-1; size: many; length: 12; V: TRBV7-2; D: .; DNA: TGTGCCAGCAGCTTACTAAGCTCTGAAGCTTTCTTT; CDR3: CASSLLSSEAFF
J: TRBJ2-5; size: many; length: 14; V: TRBV7-2; D: TRBD1; DNA: TGTGCCAGCAGCTCTTGGACAGGTGAAGAGACCCAGTACTTC; CDR3: CASSSWTGEETQYF
J: TRBJ1-1; size: .; length: 14; V: TRBV20-1; D: .; DNA: TGCAGTGCAAACAAGGGGGGGTCGGGCACTGAAGCTTTCTTT; CDR3: CSANKGGSGTEAFF
J: TRBJ2-7; size: many; length: 13; V: TRBV10-3; D: .; DNA: TGTGCCATCAGTGGGCCAGCCGAAGGAGAGCAGTACTTC; CDR3: CAISGPAEGEQYF
J: TRBJ2-2; size: many; length: 16; V: TRBV11-2; D: .; DNA: TGTGCCAGCAGCTCAACAGGGAAAGTTCGGGCCGGGGAGCTGTTTTTT; CDR3: CASSSTGKVRAGELFF
J: TRBJ1-1; size: many; length: 12; V: TRBV7-9; D: .; DNA: TGTGCCAGCAGCTTAGGCCCAGCTGAAGCTTTCTTT; CDR3: CASSLGPAEAFF
J: TRBJ1-1; size: many; length: 15; V: TRBV7-2; D: TRBD1; DNA: TGTGCCAGCAGACCAGAAGACAGGGGGTCATCTGAAGCTTTCTTT; CDR3: CASRPEDRGSSEAFF
J: TRBJ1-2; size: .; length: 15; V: TRBV29-1; D: TRBD1; DNA: TGCAGCGTTGAGGGAGGGACAGGGATTAAAGATGGCTACACCTTC; CDR3: CSVEGGTGIKDGYTF
J: TRBJ1-4; size: few; length: 19; V: TRBV15; D: .; DNA: TGTGCCACCAGCAGAGATCTCGCGTGGGGACACGAGCCGCCTGAAAAACTGTTTTTT; CDR3: CATSRDLAWGHEPPEKLFF